This T cell receptor (beta chain) was profiled in a study of identical twins. Trimming cost V 5 bases and J 5 bases, with 19 bases left between them. CDR3 length equals 15 residues. Germline CDR1 is SGHAT and CDR2 is FQNNGV. TCRdb used MiXCR to reprocess the 5' RACE reads, holding one entry per CDR3 protein. The data contain some 690,000 distinct CDR3 sequences, approximately 22% of them singletons. The data were also submitted as part of a second study, on T cells expressing NK-cell markers.

The chain is built from TRBV11-2 and TRBJ2-7, with TRBD1 as a possible D gene (6 bases). Sequencing used PBMCs. This sequence was found in a woman between 18 and 29 years old in good health. CDR3 residues: CASSDSVGARHEQYF. CDR3 sequence (DNA): TGTGCCAGCAGCGACTCGGTGGGGGCGAGGCACGAGCAGTACTTC.